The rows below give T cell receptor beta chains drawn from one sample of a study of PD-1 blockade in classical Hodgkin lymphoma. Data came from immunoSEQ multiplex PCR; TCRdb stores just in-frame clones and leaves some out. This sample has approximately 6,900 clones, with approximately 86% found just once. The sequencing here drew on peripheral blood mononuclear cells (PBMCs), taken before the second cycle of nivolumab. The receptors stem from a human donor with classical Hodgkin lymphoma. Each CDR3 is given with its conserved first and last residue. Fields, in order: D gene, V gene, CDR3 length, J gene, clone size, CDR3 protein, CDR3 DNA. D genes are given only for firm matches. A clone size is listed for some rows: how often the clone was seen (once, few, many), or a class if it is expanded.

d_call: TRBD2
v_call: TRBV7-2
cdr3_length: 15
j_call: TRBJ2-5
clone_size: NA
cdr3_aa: CASSLAGGPWETQYF
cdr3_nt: TGTGCCAGCAGCTTAGCGGGAGGGCCATGGGAGACCCAGTACTTC

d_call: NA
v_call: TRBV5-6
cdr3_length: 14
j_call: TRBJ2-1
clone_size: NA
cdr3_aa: CASSLEPRDNEQFF
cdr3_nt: TGTGCCAGCAGCTTGGAGCCCAGGGACAATGAGCAGTTCTTC

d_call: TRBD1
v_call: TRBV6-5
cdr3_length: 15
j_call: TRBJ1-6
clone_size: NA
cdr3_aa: CASSPTGGADSPLHF
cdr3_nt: TGTGCCAGCAGTCCTACAGGGGGCGCGGATTCACCCCTCCACTTT

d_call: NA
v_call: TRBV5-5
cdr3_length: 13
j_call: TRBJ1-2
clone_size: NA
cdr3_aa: CASSRGVGYGYTF
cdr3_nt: TGTGCCAGCAGCAGGGGAGTTGGCTATGGCTACACCTTC

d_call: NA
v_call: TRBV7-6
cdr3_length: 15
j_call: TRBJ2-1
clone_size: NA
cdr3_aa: CASTRASQKLSEQFF
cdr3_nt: TGTGCCAGCACCCGGGCCTCCCAGAAGTTAAGTGAGCAGTTCTTC

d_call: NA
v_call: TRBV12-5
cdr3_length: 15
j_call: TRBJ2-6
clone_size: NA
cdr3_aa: CASGLVFGGANVLTF
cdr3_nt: TGTGCTAGTGGTTTGGTATTTGGTGGGGCCAACGTCCTGACTTTC

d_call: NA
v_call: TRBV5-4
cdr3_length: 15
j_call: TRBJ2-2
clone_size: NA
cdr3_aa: CASSLLRENTGELFF
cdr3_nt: TGTGCCAGCAGCCTCTTACGGGAGAACACCGGGGAGCTGTTTTTT

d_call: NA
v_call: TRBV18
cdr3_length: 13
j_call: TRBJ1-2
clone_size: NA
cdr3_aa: CASSPGSFWGYTF
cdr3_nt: TGTGCCAGCTCACCGGGTTCGTTCTGGGGCTACACCTTC

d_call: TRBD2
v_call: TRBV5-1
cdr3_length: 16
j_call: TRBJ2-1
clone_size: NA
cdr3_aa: CASSLVVTSGYNEQFF
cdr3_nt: TGCGCCAGCAGCTTGGTCGTGACTAGCGGATACAATGAGCAGTTCTTC

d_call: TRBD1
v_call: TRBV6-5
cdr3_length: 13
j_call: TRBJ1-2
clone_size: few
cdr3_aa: CATKVGQGRGYTF
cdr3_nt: TGTGCCACAAAGGTGGGACAGGGGCGTGGCTACACCTTC

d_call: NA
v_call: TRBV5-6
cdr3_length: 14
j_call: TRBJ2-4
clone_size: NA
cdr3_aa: CASSLGLEGNIQYF
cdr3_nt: TGTGCCAGCAGCTTGGGACTGGAAGGGAACATTCAGTACTTC

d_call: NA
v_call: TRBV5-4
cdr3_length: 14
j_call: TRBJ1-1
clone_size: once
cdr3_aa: CASSPSPPNTEAFF
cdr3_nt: TGTGCCAGCAGCCCTTCCCCGCCAAACACTGAAGCTTTCTTT

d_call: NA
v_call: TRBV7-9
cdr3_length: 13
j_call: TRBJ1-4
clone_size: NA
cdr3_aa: CASSDLPAGKLFF
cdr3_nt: TGTGCCAGCAGCGATTTACCCGCTGGAAAACTGTTTTTT